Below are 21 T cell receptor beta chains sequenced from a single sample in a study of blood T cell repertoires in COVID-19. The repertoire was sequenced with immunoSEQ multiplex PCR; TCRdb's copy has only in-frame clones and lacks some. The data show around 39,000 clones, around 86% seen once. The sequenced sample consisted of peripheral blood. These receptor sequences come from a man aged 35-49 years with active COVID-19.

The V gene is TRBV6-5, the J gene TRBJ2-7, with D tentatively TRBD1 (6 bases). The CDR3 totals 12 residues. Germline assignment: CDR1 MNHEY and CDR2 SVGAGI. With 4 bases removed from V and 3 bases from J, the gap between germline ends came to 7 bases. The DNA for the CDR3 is TGTGCCAGCAGTTTGGACAGCTACGAGCAGTACTTC. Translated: CASSLDSYEQYF.

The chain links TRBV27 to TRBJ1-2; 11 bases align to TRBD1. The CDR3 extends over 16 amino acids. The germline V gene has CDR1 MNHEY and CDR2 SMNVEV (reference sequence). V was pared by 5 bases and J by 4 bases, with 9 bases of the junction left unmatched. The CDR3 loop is CASSPSRTGGFYGYTF. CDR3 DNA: TGTGCCAGCAGTCCGTCACGGACAGGGGGCTTCTATGGCTACACCTTC.

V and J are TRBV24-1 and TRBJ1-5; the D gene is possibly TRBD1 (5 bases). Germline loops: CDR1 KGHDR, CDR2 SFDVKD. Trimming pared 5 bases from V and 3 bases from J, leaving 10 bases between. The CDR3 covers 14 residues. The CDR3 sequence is CATSVAGINQPQHF. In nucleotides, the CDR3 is TGTGCCACCAGTGTCGCAGGGATCAATCAGCCCCAGCATTTT.

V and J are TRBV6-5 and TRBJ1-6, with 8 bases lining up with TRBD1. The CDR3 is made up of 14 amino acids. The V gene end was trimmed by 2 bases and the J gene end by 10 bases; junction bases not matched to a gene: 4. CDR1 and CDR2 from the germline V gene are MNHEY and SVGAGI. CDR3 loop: CASSYLQGGSPLHF. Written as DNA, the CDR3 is TGTGCCAGCAGTTACCTACAGGGGGGATCACCCCTCCACTTT.

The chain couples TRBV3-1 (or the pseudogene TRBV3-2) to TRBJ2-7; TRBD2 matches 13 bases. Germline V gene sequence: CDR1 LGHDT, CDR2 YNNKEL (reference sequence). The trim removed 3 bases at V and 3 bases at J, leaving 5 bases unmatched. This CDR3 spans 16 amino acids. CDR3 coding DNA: TGTGCCAGCAGCCATGGGGGACTAGCGGGATACTACGAGCAGTACTTC. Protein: CASSHGGLAGYYEQYF.

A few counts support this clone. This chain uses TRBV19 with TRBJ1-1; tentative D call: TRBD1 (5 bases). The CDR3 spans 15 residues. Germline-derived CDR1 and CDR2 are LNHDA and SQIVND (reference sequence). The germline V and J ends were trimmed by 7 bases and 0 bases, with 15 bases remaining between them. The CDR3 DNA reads TGTGCCAGTACCCCAATGACAGCTATGAACACTGAAGCTTTCTTT. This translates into CASTPMTAMNTEAFF.

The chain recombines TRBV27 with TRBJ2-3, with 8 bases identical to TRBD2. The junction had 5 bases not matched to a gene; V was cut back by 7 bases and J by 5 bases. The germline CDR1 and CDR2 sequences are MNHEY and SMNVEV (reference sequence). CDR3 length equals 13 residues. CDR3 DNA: TGTGCCAGCATCGCGCTAGCGGGAGATACGCAGTATTTT. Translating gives CASIALAGDTQYF.

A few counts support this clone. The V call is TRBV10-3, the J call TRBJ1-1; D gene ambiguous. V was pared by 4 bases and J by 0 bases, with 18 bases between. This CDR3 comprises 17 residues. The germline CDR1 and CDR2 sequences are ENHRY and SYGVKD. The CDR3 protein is CAISASESFSMNTEAFF. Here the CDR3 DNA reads TGTGCCATCAGTGCCTCAGAATCTTTTAGCATGAACACTGAAGCTTTCTTT.

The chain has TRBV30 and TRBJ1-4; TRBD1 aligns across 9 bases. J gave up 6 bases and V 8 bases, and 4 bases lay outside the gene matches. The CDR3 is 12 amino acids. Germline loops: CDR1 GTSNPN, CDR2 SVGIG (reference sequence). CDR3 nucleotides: TGTGCCGGTGGGACAGGGTATGAAAAACTGTTTTTT. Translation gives CAGGTGYEKLFF.

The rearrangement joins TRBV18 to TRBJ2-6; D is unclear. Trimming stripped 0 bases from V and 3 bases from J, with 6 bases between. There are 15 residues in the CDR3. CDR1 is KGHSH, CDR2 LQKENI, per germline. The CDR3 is CASSPPSGGANVLTF. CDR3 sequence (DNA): TGTGCCAGCTCACCACCCTCGGGTGGGGCCAACGTCCTGACTTTC.

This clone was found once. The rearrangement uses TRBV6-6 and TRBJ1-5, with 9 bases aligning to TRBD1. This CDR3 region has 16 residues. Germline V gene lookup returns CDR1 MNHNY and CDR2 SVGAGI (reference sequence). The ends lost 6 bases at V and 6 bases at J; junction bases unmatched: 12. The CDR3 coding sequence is TGTGCCAGCAGCGTAAGCGGGACAGGGTTTATTCAGCCCCAGCATTTT. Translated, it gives CASSVSGTGFIQPQHF.

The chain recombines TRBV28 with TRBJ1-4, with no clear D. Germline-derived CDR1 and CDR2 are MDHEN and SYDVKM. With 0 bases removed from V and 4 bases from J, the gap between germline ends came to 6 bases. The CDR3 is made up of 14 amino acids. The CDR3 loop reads CASSLWGGNEKLFF. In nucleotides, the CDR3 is TGTGCCAGCAGTTTATGGGGAGGTAATGAAAAACTGTTTTTT.

In DNA, the CDR3 is TGTGCCAGCAGCCAAGGTCTCACTAGCGGAGGGGTCAATGAGCAGTTCTTC. Protein sequence: CASSQGLTSGGVNEQFF. This chain links TRBV3-1 (or the pseudogene TRBV3-2) with TRBJ2-1; 8 nucleotides agree with TRBD2. Trimming removed 1 base from V and 6 bases from J; junction bases left unmatched: 11. The germline gives CDR1 LGHDT, CDR2 YNNKEL (reference sequence). The CDR3 length is 17 residues.

CDR3 residues: CASSEIAGETGELFF. CDR3 coding DNA: TGTGCCAGCAGTGAGATAGCGGGAGAAACCGGGGAGCTGTTTTTT. The rearrangement uses TRBV2 and TRBJ2-2; TRBD2 agrees at 9 bases. Losses at the gene ends were 3 bases for V and 5 bases for J; bases not matched to a gene: 4. There are 15 residues in the CDR3. The germline gives CDR1 SNHLY, CDR2 FYNNEI.

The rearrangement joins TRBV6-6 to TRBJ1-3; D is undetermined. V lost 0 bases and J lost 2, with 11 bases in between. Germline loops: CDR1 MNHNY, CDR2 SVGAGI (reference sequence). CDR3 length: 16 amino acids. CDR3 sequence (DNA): TGTGCCAGCAGTTACTCGGTTTACCGCGCTGGAAACACCATATATTTT. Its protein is CASSYSVYRAGNTIYF.

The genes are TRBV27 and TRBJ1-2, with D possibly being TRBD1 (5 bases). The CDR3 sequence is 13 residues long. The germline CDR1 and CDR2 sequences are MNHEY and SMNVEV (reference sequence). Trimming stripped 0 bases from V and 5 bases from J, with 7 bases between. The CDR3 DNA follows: TGTGCCAGCAGTTTATCGGGGGGTTATGGCTACACCTTC. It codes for CASSLSGGYGYTF.

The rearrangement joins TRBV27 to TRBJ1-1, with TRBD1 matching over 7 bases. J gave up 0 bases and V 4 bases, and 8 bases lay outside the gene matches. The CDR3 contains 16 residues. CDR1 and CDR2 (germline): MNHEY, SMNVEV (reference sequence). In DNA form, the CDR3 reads TGTGCCAGCAGTTCCCTGACAGGGACCATGAACACTGAAGCTTTCTTT. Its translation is CASSSLTGTMNTEAFF.

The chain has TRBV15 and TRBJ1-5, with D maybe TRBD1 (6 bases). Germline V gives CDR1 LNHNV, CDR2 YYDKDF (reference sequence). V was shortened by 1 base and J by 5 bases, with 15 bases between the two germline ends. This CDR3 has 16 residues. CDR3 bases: TGTGCCACCAGCAGAGTTTCAGGGGCCAGGGATCAGCCCCAGCATTTT. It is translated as CATSRVSGARDQPQHF.

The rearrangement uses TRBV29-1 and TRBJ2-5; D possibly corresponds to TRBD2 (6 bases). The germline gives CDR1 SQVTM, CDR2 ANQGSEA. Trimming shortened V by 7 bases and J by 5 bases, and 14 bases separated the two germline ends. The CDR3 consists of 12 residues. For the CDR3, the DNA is TGCAGCGCTGTTAGCGGAGGCGAGACCCAGTACTTC. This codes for CSAVSGGETQYF.

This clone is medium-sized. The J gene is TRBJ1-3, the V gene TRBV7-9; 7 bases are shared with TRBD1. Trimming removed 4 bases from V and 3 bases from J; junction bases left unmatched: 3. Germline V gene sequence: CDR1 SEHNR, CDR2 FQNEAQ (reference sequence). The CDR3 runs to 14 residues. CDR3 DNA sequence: TGTGCCAGCAGCTCCTGGACAGGTGGAAACACCATATATTTT. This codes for CASSSWTGGNTIYF.

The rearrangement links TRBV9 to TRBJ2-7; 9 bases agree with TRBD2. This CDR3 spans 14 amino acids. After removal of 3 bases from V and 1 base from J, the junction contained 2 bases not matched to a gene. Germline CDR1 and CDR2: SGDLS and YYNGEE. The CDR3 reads CASSETSGSYEQYF. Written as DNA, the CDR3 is TGTGCCAGCAGCGAGACTAGCGGATCCTACGAGCAGTACTTC.